A selection of T cell receptor beta chains follows, all from one sample in a study of shared T cell receptors in the human thymus. Some clones are missing from TCRdb's copy, which holds only in-frame ones; the method was immunoSEQ multiplex PCR. Of 540,000 or so clones listed, about four fifths are singletons. This same sample was also taken into another study, of human thymus T cells.

Sequencing input: thymocytes. Source of these receptors: a boy younger than two with a congenital heart defect. The CDR3 runs from the conserved cysteine through the conserved F or W. A D gene is named only where the DNA matches it firmly. Clone size is given for some rows only: seen once, a few or many times, or a class if the clone is expanded.

d_call	v_call	j_call	clone_size	cdr3_nt	cdr3_aa
TRBD2	TRBV5-4	TRBJ2-1	NA	TGTGCCAGCAGCTTGAGACTAGCGGGAGCCAATGAGCAGTTCTTC	CASSLRLAGANEQFF
NA	TRBV11-3	TRBJ2-7	NA	TGTGCCAGCAGCTTAGAGGGGGCCCGGGGATACGAGCAGTACTTC	CASSLEGARGYEQYF
TRBD2	TRBV14	TRBJ2-7	once	TGTGCCAGCAGCCAAGGGGGGAGCGGGAGACCGTACTACGAGCAGTACTTC	CASSQGGSGRPYYEQYF
NA	TRBV5-1	TRBJ1-2	NA	TGCGCCAGCAGCGCCCGGACAGAGACCAACTATGGCTACACCTTC	CASSARTETNYGYTF
NA	TRBV6-5	TRBJ2-7	NA	TGTGCCACTAAGGAAGAGGTCGGTTCCTACGAGCAGTACTTC	CATKEEVGSYEQYF
TRBD2	TRBV9	TRBJ2-1	NA	TGTGCCAGCAGCGAGGGGCGGCTAGCGGGAGGGCTCCCCAAGACTGAGCAGTTCTTC	CASSEGRLAGGLPKTEQFF
TRBD2	TRBV29-1	TRBJ2-5	few	TGCAGCGTTGAAGATCTGGGGCAGGGAGGGGAGACCCAGTACTTC	CSVEDLGQGGETQYF
TRBD2	TRBV11-2	TRBJ2-7	NA	TGTGCCAGCAGCCTCGCCCCGGGACTAGCGGGATCCTACGAGCAGTACTTC	CASSLAPGLAGSYEQYF
NA	TRBV4-2	TRBJ1-2	NA	TGTGCCAGCAGCCGAGCGAATATCACGGAGCTGGCTAACTATGGCTACACCTTC	CASSRANITELANYGYTF
TRBD2	TRBV7-9	TRBJ2-3	NA	TGTGCCAGCAGCTTAGCAAGCCGGAGGACTAGAGCAGATACGCAGTATTTT	CASSLASRRTRADTQYF
NA	TRBV28	TRBJ2-1	NA	TGTGCCAGCAAAGACTCCCCTAGGAATGAGCAGTTCTTC	CASKDSPRNEQFF
TRBD1	TRBV6-5	TRBJ2-5	few	TGTGCCACGAAACAGGGGGCCGGTGAGACCCAGTACTTC	CATKQGAGETQYF
NA	TRBV10-3	TRBJ2-7	few	TGTGCCATCAGTGAGTACGGACTCTCCTACGAGCAGTACTTC	CAISEYGLSYEQYF